A single sample gave rise to the 16 T cell receptor beta chains below, sequenced in a study of Tregs in tolerant kidney transplant recipients. Assay: immunoSEQ multiplex PCR; the TCRdb copy retains only in-frame clones and omits some. This sample carries about 240,000 clones, 84% of them seen once, and the ten largest clones take approximately 0.69%. Sequencing was done on a sample of CD4+ T cells from blood. The receptors were gathered from a human donor in good health.

This clone was picked up a small number of times. The chain couples TRBV23-1 to TRBJ1-6; a weak D match, TRBD1 (6 bases). TRBV23-1 is reported as an ORF; its role is uncertain. Trimming stripped 4 bases from V and 8 bases from J, with 18 bases between. The CDR3 contains 16 residues. For the CDR3, the DNA is TGCGCCAGCAGTCCCCGCCCCCAGGGGCGGGATTCACCCCTCCACTTT. It is translated as CASSPRPQGRDSPLHF.

This rearrangement joins TRBV19 to TRBJ2-2, with TRBD2 matching 15 bases. There are 17 residues in the CDR3. Looked up from germline, CDR1 is LNHDA and CDR2 is SQIVND (reference sequence). Trimming removed 7 bases from V and 1 base from J; junction bases left unmatched: 4. CDR3 in DNA: TGTGCCAGTACCCCGGGACTAGCGGGGGGGAACACCGGGGAGCTGTTTTTT. Its protein is CASTPGLAGGNTGELFF.

The chain employs TRBV2 and TRBJ2-2; the D gene could be TRBD1 or TRBD2 (6 bases each). Trimming took 8 bases from V and 7 from J, leaving 17 bases between them. Germline V gives CDR1 SNHLY, CDR2 FYNNEI. This CDR3 spans 14 amino acids. The chain's CDR3 is CASGFWGADGELFF. The CDR3 nucleotides read TGTGCCAGCGGCTTTTGGGGGGCGGACGGGGAGCTGTTTTTT.

V is TRBV6-5 and J is TRBJ2-5, with 8 bases matching TRBD1. The DNA end favors TRBJ2-7, so the J call may be wrong. This CDR3 spans 14 amino acids. Germline V CDR1 and CDR2: MNHEY, SVGAGI. CDR3 loop: CASKGGQESYEQYF. The CDR3 coding sequence is TGTGCCAGCAAGGGGGGACAGGAGAGCTACGAGCAGTACTTC.

This rearrangement joins TRBV7-9 to TRBJ1-1, with D possibly being TRBD1 (5 bases). V lost 5 bases and J lost 4, with 11 bases in between. The CDR3 contains 13 residues. The germline gives CDR1 SEHNR, CDR2 FQNEAQ (reference sequence). DNA of the CDR3: TGTGCCAGCAGCCGGGGCGGGGGCACTGAAGCTTTCTTT. Its protein is CASSRGGGTEAFF.

This clone was observed a few times. The chain couples TRBV19 to TRBJ2-5; 9 bases are a match to TRBD2. The CDR3 spans 14 residues. Germline V gene lookup returns CDR1 LNHDA and CDR2 SQIVND (reference sequence). Trimming removed 3 bases from V and 5 bases from J; junction bases left unmatched: 4. This chain's CDR3 is CASSIHSGSETQYF. The CDR3 DNA sequence: TGTGCCAGTAGTATCCATAGCGGGAGCGAGACCCAGTACTTC.

The V gene is TRBV30, the J gene TRBJ1-6; D ambiguous. The germline V gene has CDR1 GTSNPN and CDR2 SVGIG (reference sequence). The CDR3 contains 12 residues. Between the trimmed V and J ends, which lost 4 bases and 13 bases, there was a span of 14 bases. CDR3 loop: CAWMAGPAPLHF. In DNA form, the CDR3 reads TGTGCCTGGATGGCCGGGCCGGCTCCCCTCCACTTT.

The rearrangement joins TRBV7-8 to TRBJ2-1, with D maybe TRBD1 (6 bases). V gave up 6 bases and J gave up 0 bases, with 12 bases separating them. The CDR3 sequence is 15 residues long. Germline-derived CDR1 and CDR2 are SGHVS and FQNEAQ. This chain's CDR3 is CASRTGRFSYNEQFF. In nucleotides, the CDR3 is TGTGCCAGCAGAACAGGGCGATTCTCCTACAATGAGCAGTTCTTC.

The chain uses TRBV9 and TRBJ2-5; D possibly uses TRBD1 or TRBD2 (7 bases each). The germline V and J ends were trimmed by 4 bases and 1 base, with 14 bases remaining between them. The CDR3 sequence is 15 residues long. Per the germline V gene, CDR1 is SGDLS and CDR2 is YYNGEE. CDR3: CASSSPGGGQETQYF. The CDR3 nucleotides are TGTGCCAGCAGCTCCCCAGGGGGGGGCCAAGAGACCCAGTACTTC. Based on the CDR3 plus reference TRBV9 and TRBJ2-5, the full variable domain is DSGVTQTPKHLITATGQRVTLRCSPRSGDLSVYWYQQSLDQGLQFLIQYYNGEERAKGNILERFSAQQFPDLHSELNLSSLELGDSALYFCASSSPGGGQETQYFGPGTRLLVL.

The chain joins TRBV7-6 to TRBJ1-4; D call uncertain. This CDR3 has 16 amino acids. CDR1 and CDR2 from the germline V gene are SGHVS and FNYEAQ. The V end was cut by 1 base, the J end by 4 bases, with 13 bases between. Here the CDR3 reads CASSLGRSLLNEKLFF. In DNA, the CDR3 is TGTGCCAGCAGCTTAGGCCGGAGCCTCCTTAATGAAAAACTGTTTTTT.

V usage is TRBV25-1 and J usage is TRBJ1-3; a possible D gene is TRBD1 (5 bases). The CDR3 totals 18 residues. Trimming pared 3 bases from V and 2 bases from J, leaving 20 bases between. Germline V lookup: CDR1 MGHDK, CDR2 SYGVNS. The CDR3 reads CASSESPSVGGAGNTIYF. CDR3 in DNA: TGTGCCAGCAGTGAGTCCCCTTCGGTGGGGGGAGCTGGAAACACCATATATTTT.

V usage is TRBV6-5 and J usage is TRBJ1-2; 9 nucleotides line up with TRBD1. Trimming took 5 bases from V and 5 from J; bases not matched to a gene: 9. Per germline, CDR1 MNHEY and CDR2 SVGAGI. The CDR3 length is 15 residues. The CDR3, as DNA: TGTGCCAGCAGTGCCGGACAGGGGCTGCGGTATGGCTACACCTTC. This encodes CASSAGQGLRYGYTF.

The genes are TRBV18 and TRBJ2-5; the D gene is possibly TRBD1 (6 bases). Germline CDR1 is KGHSH and CDR2 is LQKENI. The CDR3 is 14 amino acids. V lost 1 base and J 2 bases, leaving 8 bases between the germline ends. This CDR3 is CASSPLDRQETQYF. As DNA, the CDR3 is TGTGCCAGCTCACCACTTGACAGGCAAGAGACCCAGTACTTC.

The genes are TRBV7-2 and TRBJ1-4; D is uncertain. This CDR3 is built from 14 residues. In germline, CDR1 is SGHTA, CDR2 FQGNSA. V gave up 0 bases and J gave up 8 bases, with 10 bases separating them. The CDR3 reads CASSLARQYEKLFF. The CDR3, as DNA: TGTGCCAGCAGCTTAGCGCGTCAGTACGAAAAACTGTTTTTT. Variable domain in full (rest from reference TRBV7-2 and TRBJ1-4): GAGVSQSPSNKVTEKGKDVELRCDPISGHTALYWYRQSLGQGLEFLIYFQGNSAPDKSGLPSDRFSAERTGGSVSTLTIQRTQQEDSAVYLCASSLARQYEKLFFGSGTQLSVL.

The chain has TRBV10-1 and TRBJ2-2, with D tentatively TRBD2 (5 bases). Trimming removed 5 bases at V and 5 bases at J, with 12 bases between. The CDR3 sequence is 14 residues long. Per germline, CDR1 WNHNN and CDR2 SYGVQD (reference sequence). In DNA, the CDR3 is TGCGCCAGCAGTTTGACCCGAGGGACCGGGGAGCTGTTTTTT. Protein product: CASSLTRGTGELFF.

This sequence joins TRBV9 and TRBJ2-3; D possibly corresponds to TRBD1 (5 bases). Germline V gene lookup returns CDR1 SGDLS and CDR2 YYNGEE. Between the trimmed V and J ends, which lost 2 bases and 2 bases, there was a span of 18 bases. The length of the CDR3 is 17 residues. Written as DNA, the CDR3 is TGTGCCAGCAGCGTTCGCCCACAGGACATACCCACAGATACGCAGTATTTT. Encoded protein: CASSVRPQDIPTDTQYF.